This T cell receptor (beta chain) was recovered during a study of T cell repertoires in cytomegalovirus infection. Each CDR3 protein is one row after TCRdb ran MiXCR on the reads. The sample lists 600,000 to 800,000 distinct CDR3 sequences; roughly 24% were seen once. The trim removed 5 bases at V and 5 bases at J, leaving 12 bases unmatched. The CDR3 length is 15 residues. Looked up from germline, CDR1 is SEHNR and CDR2 is FQNEAQ (reference sequence). The sequence came from a human donor in good health (CMV status not recorded). Some clones in this sample may be carry-over from other donors' samples. V gene TRBV7-9 combines with J gene TRBJ2-7; 7 bases are a match to TRBD2. Sequencing was performed on CD8+ T cells from PBMCs. CDR3 DNA sequence: TGTGCCAGCAGCCCTGGGGGAGGGGCCATCAACGAGCAGTACGTC. This codes for CASSPGGGAINEQYV.